Listed below are T cell receptor beta chains from one sample, sequenced in a study of cytomegalovirus exposure and HLA in healthy donors. Using immunoSEQ multiplex PCR, the repertoire was profiled, and TCRdb retains in-frame clones only, with some absent. Of almost 200,000 clones listed, 70% to 90% were seen once; the top ten hold 2.3%. The specimen was PBMCs. The source is a woman aged 45-60 years in good health and CMV-seronegative. Each CDR3 is given with its conserved first and last residue. The order of the fields is CDR3 DNA, CDR3 protein, clone size, D gene, J gene, V gene. A D gene is named only where the DNA matches it firmly. Clone size is stated in some rows and not others, as once, few, many or a class when expanded.

TGCGCCAGCAGCCCCCCAGCCCGGGAGGGCTACGAGCAGTACTTC | CASSPPAREGYEQYF | - | TRBD2 | TRBJ2-7 | TRBV5-1
TGTGCCAGCAGTCTCCTCCCCGGCGAGCAGTACTTC | CASSLLPGEQYF | - | - | TRBJ2-7 | TRBV27
TGTGCCAGCAGCTTTCGGGGGGGTAGCGGGAGATTTCGCACAGATACGCAGTATTTT | CASSFRGGSGRFRTDTQYF | - | TRBD2 | TRBJ2-3 | TRBV9
TGTGCCAGCAGCCCTAATGGACAGCAAGAGACCCAGTACTTC | CASSPNGQQETQYF | - | - | TRBJ2-5 | TRBV7-7
TGCAGCGTCAATAGGGAAGGGGCCCCCAGAGTTAATGAGCAGTTCTTC | CSVNREGAPRVNEQFF | - | - | TRBJ2-1 | TRBV29-1
TGTGCCAGCAGCTTAGATGGACTTACCTACAATGAGCAGTTCTTC | CASSLDGLTYNEQFF | - | - | TRBJ2-1 | TRBV7-9
TGCGCCAGCAGCTTGGGACAGGGGTACTACGAGCAGTACTTC | CASSLGQGYYEQYF | - | TRBD1 | TRBJ2-7 | TRBV5-1
TGTGCCAGCAGCTTAATGGCGGGGGCTAGCACAGATACGCAGTATTTT | CASSLMAGASTDTQYF | - | - | TRBJ2-3 | TRBV7-3
TGTGCCAGCAGGTATACGGACAGCGCTACATGGCAGTACTTC | CASRYTDSATWQYF | - | - | TRBJ2-5 | TRBV6-6
TGTGCCAGCAGCTTGCGGGGGTCAGGGGGCACCTACGAGCAGTACTTC | CASSLRGSGGTYEQYF | many | TRBD1 | TRBJ2-7 | TRBV5-6
TGTGCCAGCAGCTTGGCCAACCAGGGGAGTCCTCTGGTGGATGGCTACACCTTC | CASSLANQGSPLVDGYTF | - | - | TRBJ1-2 | TRBV5-6
TGTGCCAGCAGCCCTACCCGACAGGTTAAGCAGTTCTTC | CASSPTRQVKQFF | - | - | TRBJ2-1 | TRBV14
TGTGCCAGCAGCCCAAAAAATCAGCCCCAGCATTTT | CASSPKNQPQHF | - | - | TRBJ1-5 | TRBV5-8
TGTGCCAGCACCATAAGGGGGACAGATACGCAGTATTTT | CASTIRGTDTQYF | few | - | TRBJ2-3 | TRBV27
TGTGCGTCGGTTAACTACAATGAGCAGTTCTTC | CASVNYNEQFF | - | - | TRBJ2-1 | TRBV28
TGTGCCAGCAGTTTGAGAGTTTTCTACGAGCAGTACTTC | CASSLRVFYEQYF | - | - | TRBJ2-7 | TRBV27
TGTGCCAGCAGTTACTCGGACAGGGTGGGAGGCTACACCTTC | CASSYSDRVGGYTF | - | TRBD1 | TRBJ1-2 | TRBV6-6
TGTGCCAGCAGCTTAGCGTCAGCGGGTTCCTACAATGAGCAGTTCTTC | CASSLASAGSYNEQFF | - | - | TRBJ2-1 | TRBV7-9
TGCGCCAGCAGCCAAGCATCTGGCCCGGAGACCCAGTACTTC | CASSQASGPETQYF | - | - | TRBJ2-5 | TRBV4-3
TGTGCCAGCAGCCGCCGTGGACAGGGGAGGAATGAGCAGTTCTTC | CASSRRGQGRNEQFF | - | TRBD1 | TRBJ2-1 | TRBV14
TGTGCCAGCAGCTTTACCCTGACTGGCGGGAGGGCCCTTGATGAGCAGTTCTTC | CASSFTLTGGRALDEQFF | - | TRBD2 | TRBJ2-1 | TRBV11-2
TGTGCCAGCAGTTTAAGTTTGGCTCGGAACACCGGGGAGCTGTTTTTT | CASSLSLARNTGELFF | - | - | TRBJ2-2 | TRBV28
TGCGCCAGCAGCTTTTCCGGGACAGGGGTTGAGACCCAGTACTTC | CASSFSGTGVETQYF | once | TRBD1 | TRBJ2-5 | TRBV5-1
TGTGCCAGCAGTTACTCTCGGGACCAAGAGACCCAGTACTTC | CASSYSRDQETQYF | - | - | TRBJ2-5 | TRBV6-6
TGTGCCAGCAGCGTAGACGAGGGATTAACCCAGTACTTC | CASSVDEGLTQYF | - | - | TRBJ2-5 | TRBV9
TGTGCCAGTAGTATGAGGACAGGGAGCTCCTACGAGCAGTACTTC | CASSMRTGSSYEQYF | - | TRBD1 | TRBJ2-7 | TRBV19
TGTGCCAGCAGCGTGACTAGCGGGGATGAGCAGTTCTTC | CASSVTSGDEQFF | - | TRBD2 | TRBJ2-1 | TRBV7-6
TGTGCCACCAGCAGAGGAAAGGGGACAGGGGGCAATGAGCAGTTCTTC | CATSRGKGTGGNEQFF | few | TRBD1 | TRBJ2-1 | TRBV15
TGCGCCAGCAGAATACAGGCAAACACCGGGGAGCTGTTTTTT | CASRIQANTGELFF | - | - | TRBJ2-2 | TRBV5-1
TGTGCCAGCAGTGTGGAATATAGGACTAGCGGGAGTCGGTACGAGCAGTACTTC | CASSVEYRTSGSRYEQYF | - | TRBD2 | TRBJ2-7 | TRBV2
TGTGCCAGCAGCGTAACCCCGACAGTAAGGGACGAGCAGTACTTC | CASSVTPTVRDEQYF | - | - | TRBJ2-7 | TRBV9
TGTGCCAGCAGCCTGGGGCGGACTAGCGGGAGGTATGAGACCCAGTACTTC | CASSLGRTSGRYETQYF | - | TRBD2 | TRBJ2-5 | TRBV28
TGTGCCAGCAGCTTAGGCAGGGGGTCCTACAATGAGCAGTTCTTC | CASSLGRGSYNEQFF | - | TRBD1 | TRBJ2-1 | TRBV7-8
TGCAGCGTTGATTCAATGGGCTACACCTTC | CSVDSMGYTF | - | - | TRBJ1-2 | TRBV29-1
TGTGCCAGTAGTCCGGGACAGGGCTATGGCTACACCTTC | CASSPGQGYGYTF | - | TRBD1 | TRBJ1-2 | TRBV19
TGTGCCAGCCCTTTTACAGGGGGCTACACCTTC | CASPFTGGYTF | - | - | TRBJ1-2 | TRBV2
TGTGCCAGCAGCTTGCTTGACCGGGTTGGCCACGAGCAGTACTTC | CASSLLDRVGHEQYF | - | - | TRBJ2-7 | TRBV5-6
TGTGCCTGGTCGCGGGCGCCCATGGACGTCCTGACTTTC | CAWSRAPMDVLTF | - | - | TRBJ2-6 | TRBV30
TGTGCCAGTAGTGCGTCACCTACCACCTACGAGCAGTACTTC | CASSASPTTYEQYF | - | - | TRBJ2-7 | TRBV19
TGCGCCAGCAGCCCCGGACACTTCACAGATACGCAGTATTTT | CASSPGHFTDTQYF | - | - | TRBJ2-3 | TRBV4-1
TGTGCCAGCACCGACAGACAGGGTAGCAATCAGCCCCAGCATTTT | CASTDRQGSNQPQHF | - | TRBD1 | TRBJ1-5 | TRBV28
TGTGCCAGCAGCTACCTAGCGGGAGGCGGGGAGCTGTTTTTT | CASSYLAGGGELFF | - | TRBD2 | TRBJ2-2 | TRBV2